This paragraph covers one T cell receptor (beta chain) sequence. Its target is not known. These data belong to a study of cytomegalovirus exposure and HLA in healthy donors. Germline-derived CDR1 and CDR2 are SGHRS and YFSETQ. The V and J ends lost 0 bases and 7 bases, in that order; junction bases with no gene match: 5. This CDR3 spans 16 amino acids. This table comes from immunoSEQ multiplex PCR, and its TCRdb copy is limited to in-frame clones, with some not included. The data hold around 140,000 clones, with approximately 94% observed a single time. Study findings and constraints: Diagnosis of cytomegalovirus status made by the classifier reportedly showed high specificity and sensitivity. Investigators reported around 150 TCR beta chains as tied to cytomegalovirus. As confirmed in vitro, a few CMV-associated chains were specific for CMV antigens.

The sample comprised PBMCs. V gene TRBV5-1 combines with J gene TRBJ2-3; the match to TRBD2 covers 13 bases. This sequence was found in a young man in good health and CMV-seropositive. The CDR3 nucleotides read TGCGCCAGCAGCTTGGGCGGACTAGCGGGAGTATATACGCAGTATTTT. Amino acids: CASSLGGLAGVYTQYF.